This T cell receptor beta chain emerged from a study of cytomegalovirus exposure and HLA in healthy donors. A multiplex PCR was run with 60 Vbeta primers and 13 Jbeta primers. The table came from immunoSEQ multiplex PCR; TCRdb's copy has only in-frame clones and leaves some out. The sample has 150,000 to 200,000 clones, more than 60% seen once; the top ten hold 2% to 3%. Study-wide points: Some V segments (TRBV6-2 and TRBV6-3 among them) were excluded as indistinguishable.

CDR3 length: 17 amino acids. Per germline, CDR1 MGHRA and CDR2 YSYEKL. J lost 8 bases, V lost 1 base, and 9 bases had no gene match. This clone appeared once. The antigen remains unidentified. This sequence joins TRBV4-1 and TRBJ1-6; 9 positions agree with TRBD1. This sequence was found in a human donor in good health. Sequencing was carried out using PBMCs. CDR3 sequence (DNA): TGCGCCAGCAGCCAAGGGGGGAGACAGGGGGGGTATTCACCCCTCCACTTT. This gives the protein CASSQGGRQGGYSPLHF.